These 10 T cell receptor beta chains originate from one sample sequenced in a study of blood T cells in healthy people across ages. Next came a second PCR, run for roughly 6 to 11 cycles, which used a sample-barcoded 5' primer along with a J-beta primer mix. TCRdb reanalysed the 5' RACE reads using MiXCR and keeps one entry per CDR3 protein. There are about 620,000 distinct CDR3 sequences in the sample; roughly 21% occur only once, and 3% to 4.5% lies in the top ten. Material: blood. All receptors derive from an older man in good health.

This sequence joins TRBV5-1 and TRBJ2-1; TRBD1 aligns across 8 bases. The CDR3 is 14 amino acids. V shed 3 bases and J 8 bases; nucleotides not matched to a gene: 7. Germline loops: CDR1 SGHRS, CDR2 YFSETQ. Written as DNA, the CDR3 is TGCGCCAGCAGCTATGTGGACAGGGACGATGAGCAGTTCTTC. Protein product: CASSYVDRDDEQFF.

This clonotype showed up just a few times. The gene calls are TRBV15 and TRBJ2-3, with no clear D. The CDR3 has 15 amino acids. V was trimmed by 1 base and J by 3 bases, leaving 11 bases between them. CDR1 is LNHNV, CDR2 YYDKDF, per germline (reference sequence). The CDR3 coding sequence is TGTGCCACCAGCAGAGTAGGCAGCCAAACAGATACGCAGTATTTT. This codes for CATSRVGSQTDTQYF.

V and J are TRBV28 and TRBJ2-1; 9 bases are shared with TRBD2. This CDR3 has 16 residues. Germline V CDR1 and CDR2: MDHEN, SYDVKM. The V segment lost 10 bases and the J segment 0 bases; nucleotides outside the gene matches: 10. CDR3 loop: CAIQWGSGGSYNEQFF. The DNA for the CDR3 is TGTGCCATCCAATGGGGTAGCGGGGGCTCCTACAATGAGCAGTTCTTC.

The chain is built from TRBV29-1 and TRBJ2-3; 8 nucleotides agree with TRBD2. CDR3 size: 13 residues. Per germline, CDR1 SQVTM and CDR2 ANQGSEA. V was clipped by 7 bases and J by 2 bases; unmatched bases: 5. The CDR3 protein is CSARGGNTDTQYF. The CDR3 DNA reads TGCAGCGCCCGGGGGGGCAACACAGATACGCAGTATTTT.

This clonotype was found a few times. CDR3: CASRPARALAKNIQYF. CDR3 DNA sequence: TGTGCCAGCAGACCTGCCAGGGCCCTAGCCAAAAACATTCAGTACTTC. V usage is TRBV27 and J usage is TRBJ2-4; perhaps TRBD1 as D (5 bases). Trimming pared 6 bases from V and 0 bases from J, leaving 15 bases between. The CDR3 totals 16 residues. Germline assignment: CDR1 MNHEY and CDR2 SMNVEV (reference sequence).

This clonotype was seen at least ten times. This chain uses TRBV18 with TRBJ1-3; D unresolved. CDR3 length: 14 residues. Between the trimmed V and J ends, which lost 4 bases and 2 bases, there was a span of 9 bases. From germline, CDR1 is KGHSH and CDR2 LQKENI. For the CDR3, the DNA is TGTGCCAGCTCACGAGACGCTGCTGGAAACACCATATATTTT. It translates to CASSRDAAGNTIYF.

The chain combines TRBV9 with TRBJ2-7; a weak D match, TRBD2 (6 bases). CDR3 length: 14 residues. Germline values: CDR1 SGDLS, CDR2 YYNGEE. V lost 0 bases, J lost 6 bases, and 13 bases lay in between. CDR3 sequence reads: CASSVGTSQAEQYF. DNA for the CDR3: TGTGCCAGCAGCGTAGGAACTAGCCAGGCCGAGCAGTACTTC.

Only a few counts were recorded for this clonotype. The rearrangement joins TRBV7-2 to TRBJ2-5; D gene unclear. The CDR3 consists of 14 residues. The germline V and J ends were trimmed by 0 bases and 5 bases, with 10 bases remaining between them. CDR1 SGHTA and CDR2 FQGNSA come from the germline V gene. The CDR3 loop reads CASSLAPQSETQYF. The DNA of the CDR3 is TGTGCCAGCAGCTTAGCGCCTCAGTCGGAGACCCAGTACTTC. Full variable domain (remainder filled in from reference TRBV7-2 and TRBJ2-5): GAGVSQSPSNKVTEKGKDVELRCDPISGHTALYWYRQSLGQGLEFLIYFQGNSAPDKSGLPSDRFSAERTGGSVSTLTIQRTQQEDSAVYLCASSLAPQSETQYFGPGTRLLVL.

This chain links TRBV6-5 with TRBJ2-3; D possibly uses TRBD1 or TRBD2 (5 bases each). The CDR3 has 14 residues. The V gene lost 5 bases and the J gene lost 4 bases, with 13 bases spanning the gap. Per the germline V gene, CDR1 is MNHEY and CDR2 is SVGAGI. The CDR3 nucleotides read TGTGCCAGCAGTGGAGCTAGCAGGGCAGATACGCAGTATTTT. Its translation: CASSGASRADTQYF.

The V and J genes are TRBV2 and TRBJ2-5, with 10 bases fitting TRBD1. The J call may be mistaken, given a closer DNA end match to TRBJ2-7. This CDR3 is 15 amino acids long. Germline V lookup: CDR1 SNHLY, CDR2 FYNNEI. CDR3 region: CASTDRDRGFYEQYF. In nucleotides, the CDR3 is TGTGCCAGCACCGACCGGGACAGGGGATTCTACGAGCAGTACTTC.